The rows below give T cell receptor beta chains drawn from one sample of a study of cytomegalovirus exposure and HLA in healthy donors. Clones were sequenced by immunoSEQ multiplex PCR, and TCRdb holds only the in-frame ones, with some missing. The sample comprises over 100,000 clones, approximately 60% of which are singletons, and 2% to 2.5% rests with the top ten. The source material was PBMCs. The receptors come from a woman in her twenties or thirties in good health and CMV-seronegative. Both conserved end residues are part of each CDR3. Fields, in order: clone size, D gene, V gene, J gene, CDR3 protein, CDR3 DNA. The D gene is left open where the match is weak. Rows give clone size only sometimes, using once, few, many, or a class for an expanded clone.

size: NA; D: TRBD1; V: TRBV7-2; J: TRBJ1-2; CDR3: CASSPRQGDTYTF; DNA: TGTGCCAGCAGCCCCCGACAGGGGGACACCTACACCTTC
size: NA; D: NA; V: TRBV9; J: TRBJ2-7; CDR3: CASSVEDIAYEQYF; DNA: TGTGCCAGCAGCGTAGAGGACATAGCCTACGAGCAGTACTTC
size: NA; D: NA; V: TRBV10-3; J: TRBJ2-2; CDR3: CAISESIGTGELFF; DNA: TGTGCCATCAGTGAGTCGATCGGCACCGGGGAGCTGTTTTTT
size: NA; D: TRBD1; V: TRBV10-3; J: TRBJ2-2; CDR3: CAISEAGQGTGELFF; DNA: TGTGCCATCAGTGAGGCGGGACAGGGGACCGGGGAGCTGTTTTTT
size: NA; D: TRBD1; V: TRBV6-1; J: TRBJ2-7; CDR3: CASSEAHGTAYEQYF; DNA: TGTGCCAGCAGTGAAGCGCATGGGACAGCCTACGAGCAGTACTTC
size: NA; D: TRBD1; V: TRBV5-6; J: TRBJ2-7; CDR3: CASSLPPGQGYYEQYF; DNA: TGTGCCAGCAGCTTACCACCGGGACAGGGATACTACGAGCAGTACTTC
size: NA; D: NA; V: TRBV28; J: TRBJ2-2; CDR3: CASSPRGARIGELFF; DNA: TGTGCCAGCAGCCCCCGGGGGGCCAGGATCGGGGAGCTGTTTTTT
size: NA; D: TRBD2; V: TRBV7-8; J: TRBJ2-2; CDR3: CASSLYLRRESTGELFF; DNA: TGTGCCAGCAGCTTATATCTTCGGCGGGAGTCCACCGGGGAGCTGTTTTTT
size: NA; D: TRBD2; V: TRBV5-6; J: TRBJ2-3; CDR3: CASSSGTSGTDTQYF; DNA: TGTGCCAGCAGCTCCGGGACTAGCGGCACAGATACGCAGTATTTT
size: few; D: NA; V: TRBV7-9; J: TRBJ1-4; CDR3: CASSFTGREEKLFF; DNA: TGTGCCAGCAGCTTTACAGGGCGAGAGGAAAAACTGTTTTTT
size: NA; D: TRBD1; V: TRBV5-4; J: TRBJ2-6; CDR3: CASSTGQPGANVLTF; DNA: TGTGCCAGCAGCACGGGACAGCCTGGGGCCAACGTCCTGACTTTC
size: few; D: TRBD1; V: TRBV7-9; J: TRBJ2-1; CDR3: CASSPGTGHNEQFF; DNA: TGTGCCAGCAGCCCAGGGACAGGGCACAATGAGCAGTTCTTC
size: NA; D: NA; V: TRBV19; J: TRBJ2-3; CDR3: CASSRAHTDTQYF; DNA: TGTGCCAGTAGCCGAGCGCACACAGATACGCAGTATTTT
size: NA; D: NA; V: TRBV18; J: TRBJ2-3; CDR3: CASSTGRDTQYF; DNA: TGTGCCAGCTCAACAGGGCGGGATACGCAGTATTTT
size: few; D: NA; V: TRBV15; J: TRBJ2-1; CDR3: CATSRVGNEQFF; DNA: TGTGCCACCAGCAGAGTCGGGAATGAGCAGTTCTTC
size: few; D: TRBD2; V: TRBV15; J: TRBJ2-7; CDR3: CATRAVNPLAGVHEQYF; DNA: TGTGCCACCAGAGCAGTCAACCCCCTAGCGGGAGTTCACGAGCAGTACTTC
size: NA; D: NA; V: TRBV6-5; J: TRBJ2-3; CDR3: CASSYGQGGTDTQYF; DNA: TGTGCCAGCAGTTACGGGCAGGGCGGCACAGATACGCAGTATTTT
size: NA; D: TRBD1; V: TRBV28; J: TRBJ2-1; CDR3: CASKPGTGLWINEQFF; DNA: TGTGCCAGCAAACCCGGGACAGGGCTCTGGATTAATGAGCAGTTCTTC
size: NA; D: TRBD2; V: TRBV12-5; J: TRBJ2-2; CDR3: CASGLDGGRAGELFF; DNA: TGTGCTAGTGGTTTGGATGGCGGGAGGGCCGGGGAGCTGTTTTTT
size: NA; D: NA; V: TRBV13; J: TRBJ2-3; CDR3: CASSLNLGGPSTDTQYF; DNA: TGTGCCAGCAGCTTAAACCTAGGGGGACCTAGCACAGATACGCAGTATTTT
size: few; D: TRBD1; V: TRBV28; J: TRBJ2-2; CDR3: CASSLRTGVGGELFF; DNA: TGTGCCAGCAGTTTGAGAACAGGGGTGGGCGGGGAGCTGTTTTTT
size: NA; D: TRBD1; V: TRBV9; J: TRBJ2-3; CDR3: CASSVGYGQGATDTQYF; DNA: TGTGCCAGCAGCGTAGGATACGGACAGGGGGCAACAGATACGCAGTATTTT
size: NA; D: NA; V: TRBV28; J: TRBJ1-2; CDR3: CASSLPGALNYGYTF; DNA: TGTGCCAGCAGTTTACCAGGGGCCCTAAACTATGGCTACACCTTC
size: once; D: NA; V: TRBV15; J: TRBJ2-1; CDR3: CATSRGTGVGNEQFF; DNA: TGTGCCACCAGCAGAGGGACGGGAGTGGGTAATGAGCAGTTCTTC
size: few; D: TRBD1; V: TRBV19; J: TRBJ1-2; CDR3: CASSMDRGIYGYTF; DNA: TGTGCCAGTAGTATGGACAGGGGAATTTATGGCTACACCTTC
size: NA; D: NA; V: TRBV11-2; J: TRBJ1-1; CDR3: CASSPRTAGTEAFF; DNA: TGTGCCAGCAGCCCCAGGACGGCGGGAACTGAAGCTTTCTTT
size: NA; D: NA; V: TRBV25-1; J: TRBJ2-7; CDR3: CASFGPYEQYF; DNA: TGTGCCAGTTTTGGGCCATACGAGCAGTACTTC
size: NA; D: NA; V: TRBV28; J: TRBJ1-2; CDR3: CASRGRGGHYGYTF; DNA: TGTGCCAGCAGGGGGCGGGGGGGCCACTATGGCTACACCTTC
size: NA; D: TRBD1; V: TRBV11-1; J: TRBJ2-7; CDR3: CASSTRDRVDEQYF; DNA: TGTGCCAGCAGCACCCGGGACAGGGTCGACGAGCAGTACTTC
size: NA; D: NA; V: TRBV5-1; J: TRBJ1-2; CDR3: CASSLLAVTNYGYTF; DNA: TGCGCCAGCAGCTTGCTGGCAGTAACTAACTATGGCTACACCTTC
size: NA; D: NA; V: TRBV5-6; J: TRBJ2-3; CDR3: CASSLGRNRASTDTQYF; DNA: TGTGCCAGCAGCTTGGGGCGTAACAGGGCTAGCACAGATACGCAGTATTTT
size: NA; D: TRBD2; V: TRBV30; J: TRBJ2-1; CDR3: CAWSVIRGRSSYNEQFF; DNA: TGTGCCTGGAGTGTAATTCGCGGGAGGAGCTCCTACAATGAGCAGTTCTTC
size: few; D: TRBD2; V: TRBV7-6; J: TRBJ2-7; CDR3: CASSSGTSGTYEQYF; DNA: TGTGCCAGCAGCTCCGGGACTAGCGGTACCTACGAGCAGTACTTC
size: few; D: TRBD2; V: TRBV10-3; J: TRBJ2-1; CDR3: CATGTSGSGEQFF; DNA: TGTGCCACCGGGACTAGCGGGAGTGGTGAGCAGTTCTTC
size: once; D: NA; V: TRBV5-6; J: TRBJ2-7; CDR3: CASSLTYEQYF; DNA: TGTGCCAGCAGCCTAACCTACGAGCAGTACTTC
size: few; D: TRBD2; V: TRBV27; J: TRBJ2-5; CDR3: CASSYLAGGTQYF; DNA: TGTGCCAGCAGTTACCTAGCGGGAGGGACCCAGTACTTC
size: NA; D: TRBD2; V: TRBV10-2; J: TRBJ2-1; CDR3: CATASLAGVANEQFF; DNA: TGCGCCACTGCCTCTCTAGCGGGAGTTGCAAATGAGCAGTTCTTC
size: few; D: NA; V: TRBV7-9; J: TRBJ1-6; CDR3: CASSASDKPLGPLHF; DNA: TGTGCCAGCAGCGCGTCGGACAAGCCCCTGGGACCCCTCCACTTT
size: NA; D: TRBD2; V: TRBV6-5; J: TRBJ2-7; CDR3: CASRGLVSNEQYF; DNA: TGTGCCAGCAGGGGACTAGTCAGTAACGAGCAGTACTTC
size: NA; D: TRBD1; V: TRBV28; J: TRBJ1-1; CDR3: CASSGNRGQAFF; DNA: TGTGCCAGCAGTGGAAACAGGGGCCAAGCTTTCTTT
size: NA; D: TRBD2; V: TRBV5-1; J: TRBJ2-5; CDR3: CASSLVASGRETQYF; DNA: TGCGCCAGCAGCTTGGTGGCTAGCGGGAGGGAGACCCAGTACTTC
size: NA; D: TRBD1; V: TRBV2; J: TRBJ1-1; CDR3: CASSGQGIELRAFF; DNA: TGTGCCAGCAGTGGACAGGGGATCGAACTGCGAGCTTTCTTT
size: NA; D: NA; V: TRBV18; J: TRBJ1-1; CDR3: CASSPATANTEAFF; DNA: TGTGCCAGCTCACCAGCGACAGCGAACACTGAAGCTTTCTTT
size: NA; D: NA; V: TRBV7-7; J: TRBJ2-5; CDR3: CASSPNSVEETQYF; DNA: TGTGCTAGCAGCCCCAATAGCGTAGAAGAGACCCAGTACTTC
size: NA; D: TRBD2; V: TRBV2; J: TRBJ2-2; CDR3: CAGGAGGYTGELFF; DNA: TGTGCCGGCGGAGCGGGAGGGTACACCGGGGAGCTGTTTTTT
size: NA; D: NA; V: TRBV7-4; J: TRBJ2-2; CDR3: CASSLVVTNTGELFF; DNA: TGTGCCAGCAGCTTAGTGGTTACAAACACCGGGGAGCTGTTTTTT
size: NA; D: NA; V: TRBV2; J: TRBJ1-4; CDR3: CASSGQLGGEKLFF; DNA: TGTGCCAGCAGTGGACAATTAGGAGGTGAAAAACTGTTTTTT
size: NA; D: NA; V: TRBV7-8; J: TRBJ1-1; CDR3: CASSLRTVGATEAFF; DNA: TGTGCCAGCAGCTTAAGGACAGTCGGGGCCACTGAAGCTTTCTTT
size: few; D: TRBD2; V: TRBV10-3; J: TRBJ2-1; CDR3: CATRGTSGSLNEQFF; DNA: TGTGCCACCCGGGGGACTAGCGGGAGTTTAAATGAGCAGTTCTTC
size: NA; D: TRBD2; V: TRBV7-9; J: TRBJ2-2; CDR3: CASSHGGVSNTGELFF; DNA: TGTGCCAGCAGCCACGGGGGGGTCAGTAACACCGGGGAGCTGTTTTTT
size: NA; D: TRBD1; V: TRBV30; J: TRBJ2-2; CDR3: CAWTLTGGGELFF; DNA: TGTGCCTGGACCTTAACAGGGGGCGGGGAGCTGTTTTTT
size: few; D: TRBD1; V: TRBV7-6; J: TRBJ1-5; CDR3: CASSLGTDSNQPQHF; DNA: TGTGCCAGCAGCTTGGGGACAGATAGCAATCAGCCCCAGCATTTT
size: NA; D: TRBD1; V: TRBV18; J: TRBJ2-7; CDR3: CASSLGQGSYYEQYF; DNA: TGTGCCAGCTCACTCGGACAGGGTTCCTACTACGAGCAGTACTTC
size: few; D: TRBD2; V: TRBV2; J: TRBJ2-5; CDR3: CASRQGLAETTQETQYF; DNA: TGTGCCAGCAGACAGGGACTAGCGGAGACAACCCAAGAGACCCAGTACTTC
size: NA; D: NA; V: TRBV5-1; J: TRBJ2-6; CDR3: CASSYYSMTDSGANVLTF; DNA: TGCGCCAGCAGCTATTATTCCATGACTGACTCTGGGGCCAACGTCCTGACTTTC
size: NA; D: TRBD1; V: TRBV11-2; J: TRBJ1-1; CDR3: CASSDGQGATEAFF; DNA: TGTGCCAGCAGCGACGGACAGGGGGCCACTGAAGCTTTCTTT
size: NA; D: NA; V: TRBV28; J: TRBJ2-1; CDR3: CASSFVSYSNEQFF; DNA: TGTGCCAGCAGTTTCGTCTCATACAGCAATGAGCAGTTCTTC
size: NA; D: TRBD2; V: TRBV4-1; J: TRBJ2-7; CDR3: CASSQGAGGTYEQYF; DNA: TGCGCCAGCAGCCAAGGAGCGGGAGGAACCTACGAGCAGTACTTC